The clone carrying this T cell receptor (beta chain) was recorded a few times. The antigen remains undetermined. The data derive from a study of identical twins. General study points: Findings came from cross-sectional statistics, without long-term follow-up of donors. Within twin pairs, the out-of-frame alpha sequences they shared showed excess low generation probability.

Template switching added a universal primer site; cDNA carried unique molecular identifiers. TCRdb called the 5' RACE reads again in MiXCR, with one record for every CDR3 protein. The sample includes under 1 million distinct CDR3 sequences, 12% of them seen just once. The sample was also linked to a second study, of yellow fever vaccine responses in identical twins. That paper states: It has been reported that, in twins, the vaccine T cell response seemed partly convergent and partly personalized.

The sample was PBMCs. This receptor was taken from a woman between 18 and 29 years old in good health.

The CDR3 loop reads CASSSGQPNYEQYF. The CDR3 nucleotides are TGCGCCAGCAGCTCGGGACAGCCTAACTACGAGCAGTACTTC. The V and J genes are TRBV5-1 and TRBJ2-7, with 7 bases aligning to TRBD1. The CDR3 length is 14 residues. Losses at the gene ends were 3 bases for V and 3 bases for J; bases not matched to a gene: 6. Looked up from germline, CDR1 is SGHRS and CDR2 is YFSETQ.